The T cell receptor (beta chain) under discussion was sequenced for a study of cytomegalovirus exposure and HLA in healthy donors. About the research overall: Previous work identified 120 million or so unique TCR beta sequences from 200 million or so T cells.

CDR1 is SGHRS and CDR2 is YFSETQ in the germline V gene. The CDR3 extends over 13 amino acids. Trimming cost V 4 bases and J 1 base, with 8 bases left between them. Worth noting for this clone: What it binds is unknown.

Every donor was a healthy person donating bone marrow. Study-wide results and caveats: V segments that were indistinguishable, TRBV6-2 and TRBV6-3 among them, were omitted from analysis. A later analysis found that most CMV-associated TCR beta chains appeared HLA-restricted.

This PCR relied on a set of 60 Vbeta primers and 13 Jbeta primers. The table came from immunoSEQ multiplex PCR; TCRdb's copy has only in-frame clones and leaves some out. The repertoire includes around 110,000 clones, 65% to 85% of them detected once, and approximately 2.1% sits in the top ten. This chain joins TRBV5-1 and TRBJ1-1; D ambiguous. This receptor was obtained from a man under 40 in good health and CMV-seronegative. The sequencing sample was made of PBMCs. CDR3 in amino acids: CASSPEGNTEAFF. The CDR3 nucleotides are TGCGCCAGCAGCCCGGAGGGGAACACTGAAGCTTTCTTT.